This T cell receptor (beta chain) was sequenced for a study of identical twins. Concerning this clonotype itself: At one boundary the junction diverges from the germline segment, which might be a read error.

The CDR3 sequence is 13 residues long. The germline CDR1 and CDR2 sequences are MGHRA and YSYEKL. Using its own MiXCR run on the 5' RACE reads, TCRdb lists one record per CDR3 protein. The table lists some 210,000 distinct CDR3 sequences, roughly 15% of them singletons. The sample was also reused in another study, on T cells expressing NK-cell markers.

The receptor was isolated from a woman in her late teens or twenties in good health. The chain combines TRBV4-1 with TRBJ2-7; perhaps D is TRBD1 or TRBD2 (5 bases each). The specimen was CD8+ T cells sorted from blood. The CDR3 DNA is TGCGCCACCAGCCAAGTTCGAGGGGACGAGCAGTACTTC. Translating it yields CATSQVRGDEQYF.